Here is one TCR beta chain with its context. Sequenced by immunoSEQ multiplex PCR; TCRdb stores in-frame clones only, minus some. The sample has some 300,000 clones; around 86% are singletons. This entry comes from a study of blood T cell repertoires in COVID-19. Germline-derived CDR1 and CDR2 are SGHAT and FQNNGV. Trimming cost V 3 bases and J 12 bases; bases outside gene matches: 6. This CDR3 contains 14 residues. The V call is TRBV11-2, the J call TRBJ1-6; 9 nucleotides match TRBD1. Sequencing input: peripheral blood. This clonotype originated in a man aged 65 to 79 with acute or convalescent COVID-19. CDR3 amino acids: CASSLGTGSLPLHF. The DNA for the CDR3 is TGTGCCAGCAGCTTGGGGACAGGGAGCTTACCCCTCCACTTT.